Listed below are T cell receptor beta chains from one sample, sequenced in a study of cytomegalovirus exposure and HLA in healthy donors. Sequencing was performed with immunoSEQ multiplex PCR; in TCRdb, only in-frame clones are kept and a portion is missing. The sample carries some 150,000 clones, nearly 80% recorded once. The source material was PBMCs. These receptors all stem from a man in his forties in good health and CMV-seropositive. Both conserved end residues are trimmed from each CDR3.

j_call: TRBJ2-5; v_call: TRBV18; cdr3_aa: ASSSGLAESSDSETQY
j_call: TRBJ2-1; v_call: TRBV7-2; cdr3_aa: ASTPRLAGYNEQF
j_call: TRBJ2-7; v_call: TRBV5-6; cdr3_aa: ASSLGGTRRGQQY
j_call: TRBJ1-1; v_call: TRBV9; cdr3_aa: ASSMNMGQMNTEAF
j_call: TRBJ1-1; v_call: TRBV11-1; cdr3_aa: ASSLWSQGNTEAF
j_call: TRBJ2-6; v_call: TRBV7-3; cdr3_aa: ASSSDGSGANGLT
j_call: TRBJ2-7; v_call: TRBV5-6; cdr3_aa: ASSLGGGVLSYEQY
j_call: TRBJ2-3; v_call: TRBV19; cdr3_aa: ASSSISRDTQY
j_call: TRBJ1-5; v_call: TRBV6-1; cdr3_aa: ASSMTANSNQPQH
j_call: TRBJ1-5; v_call: TRBV2; cdr3_aa: ASSAERRNQPQH
j_call: TRBJ2-1; v_call: TRBV12-5; cdr3_aa: ASGLLAVNSYNEQF